Detailed here is one T cell receptor (beta chain). Methods used by the authors: Using reference gene primer amplification, nucleated cell counts were estimated. TCRdb's copy holds only in-frame clones and misses some; the assay was immunoSEQ multiplex PCR. The DNA gave D and trimming, while V, J and clone size come from that table. The data contain over 250,000 clones, around 89% of them seen just once; the ten biggest clones take up approximately 12%. Between the trimmed V and J ends, which lost 5 bases and 4 bases, there was a span of 14 bases. The CDR3 length is 14 residues. The V gene's germline CDR1 is SGHAT and CDR2 FQDESV (reference sequence). These data come from a study of blood T cell repertoires in COVID-19. Turning to the study itself: The origin of the acute and convalescent COVID-19 samples was the United States, Italy and Spain.

This TCR derives from a woman aged 55-70 years with acute or convalescent COVID-19. The V and J genes are TRBV11-1 and TRBJ2-5, with TRBD2 as a possible D gene (5 bases). The sequenced material came from peripheral blood. In DNA, the CDR3 is TGTGCCAGCAGCCGAAGGACCCGGGGAGAGACCCAGTACTTC. It translates to CASSRRTRGETQYF. The variable domain in full, completed from reference TRBV11-1 and TRBJ2-5, reads EAEVAQSPRYKITEKSQAVAFWCDPISGHATLYWYRQILGQGPELLVQFQDESVVDDSQLPKDRFSAERLKGVDSTLKIQPAELGDSAMYLCASSRRTRGETQYFGPGTRLLVL.